These 12 T cell receptor beta chains were all obtained from the same sample, sequenced in a study of T cell clonality in common variable immunodeficiency. Only in-frame clones appear in the TCRdb table, and some are missing; sequencing was by immunoSEQ multiplex PCR. In total the sample includes 40,000 or so clones, none of them seen once. The sequenced material came from peripheral blood mononuclear cells. These receptors came from a person aged 18 to 70 in good health.

This clone has at least ten counts. The read terminates 3 residues ahead of where the CDR3 ends, so the germline J gene completes it. In the same sample, other DNA sequences code for this CDR3. The chain couples TRBV10-3 to TRBJ2-7; D is perhaps TRBD2 (7 bases). Germline loops: CDR1 ENHRY, CDR2 SYGVKD. Trimming took 8 bases from V and 3 from J, leaving 14 bases between them. This CDR3 has 13 residues. The CDR3 is CAIGGAGNYEQYF. CDR3 DNA (partial): TGTGCCATCGGGGGGGCGGGGAACTACGAG.

This clone was seen at least ten times. Read data end 3 residues before the CDR3 end; the end is taken from the germline J gene. The chain links TRBV6-2 or TRBV6-3 to TRBJ2-1; D is possibly TRBD2 (6 bases). Germline V gene data show CDR1 as MNHEY and CDR2 as SVGEGT. This CDR3 spans 17 amino acids. The germline V and J ends were trimmed by 0 bases and 7 bases, with 19 bases remaining between them. The CDR3 DNA, read in part, is TGTGCCAGCAGTTACTCCGTTAGCGGATCAGGTAGAAATGAG. Its translation: CASSYSVSGSGRNE. The whole CDR3 sequence is CASSYSVSGSGRNEQFF.

This clone has at least ten counts. Sequencing ends 3 residues short of the CDR3 end; the germline J gene provides the rest. The chain is built from TRBV19 and TRBJ2-2; TRBD2 aligns across 9 bases. The CDR3 covers 15 residues. CDR1 and CDR2 from the germline V gene are LNHDA and SQIVND (reference sequence). V was clipped by 5 bases and J by 4 bases; unmatched bases: 5. CDR3 sequence: CASSFGLARTGELFF. CDR3 bases read: TGTGCCAGTAGTTTCGGACTAGCGCGCACCGGGGAG.

Many counts were recorded for this clone. The sequenced fragment ends 3 residues before the CDR3 boundary, so the rest is inferred from the germline J gene. V usage is TRBV20-1 and J usage is TRBJ2-3; TRBD2 matches 8 bases. Germline CDR1 and CDR2: DFQATT and SNEGSKA (reference sequence). This CDR3 comprises 15 residues. With 0 bases clipped from V and 2 bases from J, the junction kept 4 bases outside the gene matches. The sequenced part of the CDR3 DNA is TGCAGTGCTAGAGATCCGGGGGGGGTCACAGATACG. As protein: CSARDPGGVTDT. The CDR3 reads in full as CSARDPGGVTDTQYF.

This clone was seen ten or more times. Read data end 3 residues before the CDR3 end; the end is taken from the germline J gene. V gene TRBV12-3 or TRBV12-4 combines with J gene TRBJ1-5; no definite D call. V dropped 1 base and J dropped 0 bases, with 7 bases sitting between them. There are 15 residues in the CDR3. The sequenced part of the CDR3 DNA is TGTGCCAGCAGTTTAGGGGCATATAGCAATCAGCCC. Its protein product is CASSLGAYSNQP. The whole CDR3 region reads CASSLGAYSNQPQHF.

This clone was observed at least ten times. The CDR3 goes on 3 residues after the read ends, and that part is filled in from the germline J gene. V usage is TRBV30 and J usage is TRBJ2-1, with TRBD2 matching 12 bases. This CDR3 region has 15 residues. The junction had 5 bases not matched to a gene; V was cut back by 4 bases and J by 4 bases. Germline CDR1 GTSNPN, CDR2 SVGIG (reference sequence). CDR3 DNA (partial): TGTGCCTGGACCGCCCTAGCGGGAGGGTACAATGAG. Translated, it gives CAWTALAGGYNE. The whole CDR3 protein reads CAWTALAGGYNEQFF.

In this sample, this clone turned up a few times. The read falls 3 residues short of the CDR3 end, and the missing part is taken from the germline J gene. The chain recombines TRBV7-9 with TRBJ2-7; 11 bases match TRBD1. The CDR3 runs to 15 residues. The junction had 8 bases not matched to a gene; V was cut back by 5 bases and J by 5 bases. The V gene's germline CDR1 is SEHNR and CDR2 FQNEAQ (reference sequence). The CDR3 is CASSHGQGAYNEQYF. CDR3 DNA (partial): TGTGCCAGCAGCCATGGACAGGGGGCGTACAACGAG.

In this sample, this clone turned up a few times. CDR3 DNA (partial): TGTGCCAGCAGCCAAGACAGAATGAACACTGAA. Translating it yields CASSQDRMNTE. In full, the CDR3 reads CASSQDRMNTEAFF. The chain combines TRBV6-4 with TRBJ1-1, with D possibly TRBD1 on 5 matching bases. With the read ending 3 residues before the CDR3 end, the germline J gene is used to fill in that end. V lost 6 bases and J 0 bases, leaving 11 bases between the germline ends. The CDR3 is 14 residues long. CDR1 and CDR2 (germline): MRHNA, SNTAGT.

This clone appeared many times. The read is 3 residues too short to cover the CDR3 end, so that end is filled in from the germline J gene. V and J are TRBV30 and TRBJ2-2, with 8 bases matching TRBD1. CDR3 length: 16 amino acids. Germline V gives CDR1 GTSNPN, CDR2 SVGIG (reference sequence). The sequenced CDR3 bases are TGTGCCTGGAGCGAGACAGGGGAGCCAGCTCTTGAAAAG. Encoded protein: CAWSETGEPALEK. The entire CDR3 protein is CAWSETGEPALEKLFF.

On this clone: A read error may account for a junction end that differs from germline. The read ends 3 residues shy of where the CDR3 ends; the end is completed using the germline J gene. The V call is TRBV6-1, the J call TRBJ2-3; a weak D match, TRBD1 (5 bases). CDR1 MNHNS and CDR2 SASEGT come from the germline V gene. The CDR3 length is 14 residues. The sequenced part of the CDR3 DNA is TGTGCCAGCAGTGTCGGTCTTAGCACAGGTACG. Amino acids: CASSVGLSTGT. The whole CDR3 protein is CASSVGLSTGTQYF.

In its sample, this clone was seen many times. The read halts 3 residues ahead of the CDR3 end, with the missing end drawn from the germline J gene. V usage is TRBV5-1 and J usage is TRBJ2-6, with 8 nucleotides matching TRBD1. V lost 6 bases and J lost 3; bases outside the gene matches: 11. Germline CDR1 SGHRS, CDR2 YFSETQ. CDR3 length equals 17 residues. Partial CDR3 DNA: TGCGCCAGCACGGACAGGGCGACTCTGGGTGGGGCCAACGTC. Protein sequence: CASTDRATLGGANV. The complete CDR3 protein is CASTDRATLGGANVLTF.

About this clone itself: The CDR3 end lies 3 residues beyond the end of the read and is filled in from the germline J gene. The chain combines TRBV30 with TRBJ2-2; TRBD1 aligns across 8 bases. The germline CDR1 and CDR2 sequences are GTSNPN and SVGIG (reference sequence). The length of the CDR3 is 12 residues. The part of the CDR3 DNA that was read is TGTGCCTGGGGACAGGGTACAGGACCG. As protein: CAWGQGTGP. The CDR3, in full, reads CAWGQGTGPLFF.